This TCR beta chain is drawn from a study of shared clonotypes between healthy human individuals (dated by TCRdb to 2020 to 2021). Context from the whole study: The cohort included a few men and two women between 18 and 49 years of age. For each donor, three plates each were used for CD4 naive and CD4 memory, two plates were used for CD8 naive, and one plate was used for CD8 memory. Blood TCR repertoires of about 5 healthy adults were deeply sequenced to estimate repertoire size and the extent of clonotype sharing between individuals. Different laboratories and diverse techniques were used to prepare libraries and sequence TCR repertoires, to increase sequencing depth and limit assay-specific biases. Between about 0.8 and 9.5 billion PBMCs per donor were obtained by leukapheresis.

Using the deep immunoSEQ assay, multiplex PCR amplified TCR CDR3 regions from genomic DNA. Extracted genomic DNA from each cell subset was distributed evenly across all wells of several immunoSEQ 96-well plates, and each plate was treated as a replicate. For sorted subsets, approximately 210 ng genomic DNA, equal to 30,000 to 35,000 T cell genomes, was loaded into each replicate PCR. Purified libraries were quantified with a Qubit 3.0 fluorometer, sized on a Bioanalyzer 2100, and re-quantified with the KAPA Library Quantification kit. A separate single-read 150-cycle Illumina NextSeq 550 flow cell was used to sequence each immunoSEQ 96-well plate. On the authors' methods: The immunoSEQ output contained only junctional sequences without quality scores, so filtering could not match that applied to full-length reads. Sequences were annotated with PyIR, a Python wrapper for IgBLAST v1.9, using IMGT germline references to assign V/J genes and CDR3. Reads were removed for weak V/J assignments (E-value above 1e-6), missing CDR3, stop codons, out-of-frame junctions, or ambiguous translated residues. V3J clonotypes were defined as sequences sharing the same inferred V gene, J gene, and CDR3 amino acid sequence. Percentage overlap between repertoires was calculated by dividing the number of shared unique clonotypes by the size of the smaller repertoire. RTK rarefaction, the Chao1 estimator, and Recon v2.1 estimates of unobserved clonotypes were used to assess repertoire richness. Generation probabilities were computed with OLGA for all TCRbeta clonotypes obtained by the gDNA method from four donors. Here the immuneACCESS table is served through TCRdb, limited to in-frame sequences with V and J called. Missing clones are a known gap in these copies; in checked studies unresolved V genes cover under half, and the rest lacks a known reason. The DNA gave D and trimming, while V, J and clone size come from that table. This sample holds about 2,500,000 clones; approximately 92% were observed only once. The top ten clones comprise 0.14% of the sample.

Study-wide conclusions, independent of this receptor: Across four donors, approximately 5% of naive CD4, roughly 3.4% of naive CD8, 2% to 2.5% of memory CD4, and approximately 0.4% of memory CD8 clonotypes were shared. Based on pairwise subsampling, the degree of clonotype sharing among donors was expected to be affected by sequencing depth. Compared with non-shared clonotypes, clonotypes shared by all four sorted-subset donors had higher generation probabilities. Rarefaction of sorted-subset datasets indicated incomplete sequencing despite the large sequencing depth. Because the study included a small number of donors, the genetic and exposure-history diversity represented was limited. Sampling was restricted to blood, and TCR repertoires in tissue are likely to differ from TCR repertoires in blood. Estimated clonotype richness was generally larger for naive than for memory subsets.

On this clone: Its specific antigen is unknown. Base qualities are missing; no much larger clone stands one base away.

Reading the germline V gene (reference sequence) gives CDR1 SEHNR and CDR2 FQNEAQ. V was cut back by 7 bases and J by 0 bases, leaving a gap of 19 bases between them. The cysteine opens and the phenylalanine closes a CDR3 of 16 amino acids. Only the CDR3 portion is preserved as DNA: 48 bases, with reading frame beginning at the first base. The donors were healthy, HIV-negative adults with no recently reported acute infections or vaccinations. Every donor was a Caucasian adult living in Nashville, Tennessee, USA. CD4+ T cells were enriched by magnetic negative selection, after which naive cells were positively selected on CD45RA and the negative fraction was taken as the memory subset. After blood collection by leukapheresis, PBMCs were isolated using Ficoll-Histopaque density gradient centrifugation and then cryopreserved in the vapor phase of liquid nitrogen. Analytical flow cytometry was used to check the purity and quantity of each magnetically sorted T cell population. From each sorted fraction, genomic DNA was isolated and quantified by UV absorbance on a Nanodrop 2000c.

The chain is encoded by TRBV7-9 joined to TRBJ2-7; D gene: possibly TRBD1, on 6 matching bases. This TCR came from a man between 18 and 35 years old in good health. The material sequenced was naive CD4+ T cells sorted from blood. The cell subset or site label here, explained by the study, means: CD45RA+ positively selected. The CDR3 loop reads CASTNLGAGDSYEQYF. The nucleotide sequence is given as TGTGCCAGCACCAACCTGGGGGCAGGGGACTCCTACGAGCAGTACTTC.